The 16 T cell receptor beta chains in this list originate from one sample, sequenced in a study of T cell responses to AZD1222 COVID-19 vaccine (dated by TCRdb to about 2021). The library relied on the immunoSEQ multiplex PCR assay. TCRdb took this table from immuneACCESS and kept in-frame rearrangements with V and J called. Such tables lack part of the clones; where checked against another copy, unresolved V genes explain under half of the gap, and the rest is unexplained. This sample comprises around 130,000 clones, 88% of them detected only once. More than 5.5% of the sample is taken by the ten largest. What this sample's time point label stands for: about 28 days (+/-7) after the second vaccine dose. The input for sequencing was peripheral blood, taken 28 days after the second AZD1222 dose. These receptors were obtained from an adult who received the AZD1222 COVID-19 vaccine.

This chain uses TRBV5-4 with TRBJ2-1; D remains unclear. Germline V lookup: CDR1 SGHNT, CDR2 YYREEE (reference sequence). This CDR3 spans 15 amino acids. V was shortened by 0 bases and J by 7 bases, with 14 bases between the two germline ends. In DNA form, the CDR3 reads TGTGCCAGCAGCTTGGGAGGAATCCTCTGGAATGAGCAGTTCTTC. This sequence encodes CASSLGGILWNEQFF.

The V and J genes are TRBV3-1 (or the pseudogene TRBV3-2) and TRBJ2-5, with D tentatively TRBD2 (6 bases). V shed 2 bases and J shed 5 bases, with 9 bases lying between them. The CDR3 is 13 amino acids. Germline CDR1 is LGHDT and CDR2 is YNNKEL (reference sequence). For the CDR3, the DNA is TGTGCCAGCAGCCAACTAGCGAAGGAGACCCAGTACTTC. Its protein product is CASSQLAKETQYF.

CDR3 coding DNA: TGCAGCGTTGAGAGGGACCAAGAGACCCAGTACTTC. It translates to CSVERDQETQYF. The V gene is TRBV29-1, the J gene TRBJ2-5; D may be TRBD2 (5 bases). CDR3 length: 12 residues. V was clipped by 3 bases and J by 0 bases, with 5 bases between them. The germline V gene has CDR1 SQVTM and CDR2 ANQGSEA.

This clone was seen a single time. The chain couples TRBV7-3 to TRBJ1-3; D is possibly TRBD1 (5 bases). Trimming removed 5 bases at V and 2 bases at J, with 16 bases between. The CDR3 consists of 16 residues. Looked up from germline, CDR1 is SGHTA and CDR2 is FQGTGA. CDR3 amino acids: CASSLNPGGAGNTIYF. As DNA, the CDR3 is TGTGCCAGCAGCCTCAACCCTGGGGGTGCTGGAAACACCATATATTTT.

This rearrangement joins TRBV7-7 to TRBJ2-2; TRBD1 is a possible D gene (6 bases). Trimming pared 5 bases from V and 1 base from J, leaving 14 bases between. CDR3 length equals 16 residues. Per germline, CDR1 SSHAT and CDR2 FNYEAQ (reference sequence). The CDR3 region is CASSPHGQLNTGELFF. CDR3 sequence (DNA): TGTGCCAGCAGCCCCCACGGACAGCTGAACACCGGGGAGCTGTTTTTT.

The V and J genes are TRBV7-6 and TRBJ2-1; 11 nucleotides align to TRBD2. The germline CDR1 and CDR2 sequences are SGHVS and FNYEAQ. The V and J ends lost 5 bases and 7 bases, in that order; junction bases with no gene match: 13. This CDR3 spans 17 amino acids. The CDR3 sequence: CASSLKPLAGGTNEQFF. The CDR3 DNA reads TGTGCCAGCAGCCTCAAACCCCTAGCGGGAGGAACTAATGAGCAGTTCTTC.

V gene TRBV6-2 or TRBV6-3 combines with J gene TRBJ1-1; 7 nucleotides agree with TRBD1. CDR3 size: 18 residues. Trimming at V came to 0 bases and at J to 1 base, leaving 11 bases not matched to a gene. The germline gives CDR1 MNHEY, CDR2 SVGEGT. The CDR3 nucleotides read TGTGCCAGCAGTTACTCGAGGACAGGTAGATCCCCGAACACTGAAGCTTTCTTT. It encodes CASSYSRTGRSPNTEAFF.

The genes are TRBV7-2 and TRBJ1-5; D is possibly TRBD1 (6 bases). In germline, CDR1 is SGHTA, CDR2 FQGNSA. V gave up 5 bases and J gave up 2 bases, with 10 bases separating them. There are 14 residues in the CDR3. This CDR3 is CASSGRQGNQPQHF. CDR3 in DNA: TGTGCCAGCAGCGGGCGACAGGGCAATCAGCCCCAGCATTTT.

This clone was detected once. The chain carries TRBV7-2 and TRBJ2-3; 7 bases are shared with TRBD2. V trimming: 3 bases; J trimming: 5 bases; junction bases outside the gene matches: 5. This CDR3 spans 14 amino acids. From germline, CDR1 is SGHTA and CDR2 FQGNSA. The CDR3 sequence is CASSFAGALDTQYF. CDR3 DNA: TGTGCCAGCAGCTTTGCGGGAGCTCTAGATACGCAGTATTTT.

In its sample, this clone was seen a few times. The V and J genes are TRBV30 and TRBJ2-7; the D is unclear. V was cut by 0 bases and J by 4 bases, with 4 bases left in between. The length of the CDR3 is 11 residues. The germline V gene encodes CDR1 GTSNPN and CDR2 SVGIG (reference sequence). This CDR3 is CAWSVGYEQYF. The CDR3 nucleotides are TGTGCCTGGAGTGTTGGTTACGAGCAGTACTTC.

The gene calls are TRBV28 and TRBJ1-2, with D possibly matching TRBD1 (6 bases). Trimming removed 7 bases at V and 4 bases at J, with 13 bases between. The germline CDR1 and CDR2 sequences are MDHEN and SYDVKM. The CDR3 spans 13 residues. The CDR3 loop reads CASMGGRGYGYTF. The CDR3 coding sequence is TGTGCCAGCATGGGGGGGCGAGGCTATGGCTACACCTTC.

The V gene is TRBV11-2, the J gene TRBJ2-5; no definite D call. Trimming stripped 0 bases from V and 5 bases from J, with 16 bases between. Per germline, CDR1 SGHAT and CDR2 FQNNGV. This CDR3 comprises 16 residues. The CDR3 reads CASSLEMATGFETQYF. The CDR3 region has the DNA TGTGCCAGCAGCTTAGAGATGGCCACCGGGTTTGAGACCCAGTACTTC.

The chain employs TRBV4-1 and TRBJ2-5, with 8 bases identical to TRBD2. Unmatched junction bases numbered 13, after V lost 1 base and J lost 6 bases. From germline, CDR1 is MGHRA and CDR2 YSYEKL. The CDR3 is 17 amino acids. CDR3 bases: TGCGCCAGCAGCCAAGGGGGAGGAGCGGGAGCTGAGAAGACCCAGTACTTC. This gives the protein CASSQGGGAGAEKTQYF.

CDR3 nucleotide sequence: TGTGCCAGCCAACTGGACGGTACGACCTACAATGAGCAGTTCTTC. This gives the protein CASQLDGTTYNEQFF. This sequence joins TRBV5-5 and TRBJ2-1; D ambiguous. There are 15 residues in the CDR3. Trimming stripped 7 bases from V and 2 bases from J, with 16 bases between. Germline lookup yields CDR1 SGHKS and CDR2 YYEKEE (reference sequence).

V and J are TRBV7-9 and TRBJ1-6; possibly TRBD1 for D (5 bases). CDR3 length: 12 residues. With 7 bases removed from V and 6 bases from J, the gap between germline ends came to 7 bases. The germline V gene has CDR1 SEHNR and CDR2 FQNEAQ (reference sequence). In DNA form, the CDR3 reads TGTGCCAGCACGCAGGGTAATTCACCCCTCCACTTT. Its protein product is CASTQGNSPLHF.

The rearrangement links TRBV30 to TRBJ1-4, with D unresolved. The germline CDR1 and CDR2 sequences are GTSNPN and SVGIG (reference sequence). The CDR3 covers 13 residues. V dropped 5 bases and J dropped 0 bases, with 7 bases sitting between them. The CDR3 sequence is CAWLTATNEKLFF. The CDR3 DNA follows: TGTGCCTGGCTTACAGCAACTAATGAAAAACTGTTTTTT.